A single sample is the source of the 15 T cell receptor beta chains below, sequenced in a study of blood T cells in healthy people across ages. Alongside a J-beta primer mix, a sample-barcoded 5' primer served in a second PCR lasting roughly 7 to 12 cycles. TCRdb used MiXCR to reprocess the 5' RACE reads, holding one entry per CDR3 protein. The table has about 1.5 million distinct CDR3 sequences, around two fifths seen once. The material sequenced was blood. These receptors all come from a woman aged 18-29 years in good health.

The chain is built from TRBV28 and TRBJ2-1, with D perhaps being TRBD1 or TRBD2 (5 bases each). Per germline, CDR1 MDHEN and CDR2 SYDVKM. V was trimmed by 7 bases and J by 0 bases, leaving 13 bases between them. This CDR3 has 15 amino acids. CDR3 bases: TGTGCCAGCAACAATCCGGGGACCTCCTACAATGAGCAGTTCTTC. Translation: CASNNPGTSYNEQFF.

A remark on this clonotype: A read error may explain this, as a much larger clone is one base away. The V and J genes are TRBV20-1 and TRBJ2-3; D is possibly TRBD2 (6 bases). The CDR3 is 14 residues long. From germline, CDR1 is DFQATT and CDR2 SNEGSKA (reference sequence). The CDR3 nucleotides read TGCATTGCTGGAGGACTATCCTGGATAGATACGCAGTATTTT. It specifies CIAGGLSWIDTQYF.

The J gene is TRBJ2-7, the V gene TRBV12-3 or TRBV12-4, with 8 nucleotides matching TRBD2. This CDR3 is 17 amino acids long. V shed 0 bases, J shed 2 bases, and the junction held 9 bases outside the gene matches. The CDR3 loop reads CASSLAVGRGEPYEQYF. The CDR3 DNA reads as TGTGCCAGCAGTTTAGCCGTTGGGCGGGGGGAACCCTACGAGCAGTACTTC.

The CDR3 sequence: CASLSGQGRGPDTQYF. CDR3 nucleotides: TGTGCCAGTCTCTCGGGACAGGGCCGTGGTCCAGATACGCAGTATTTT. This chain joins TRBV27 and TRBJ2-3, with 9 positions matching TRBD1. The CDR3 runs 16 residues. Germline V gene sequence: CDR1 MNHEY, CDR2 SMNVEV (reference sequence). With 9 bases clipped from V and 4 bases from J, the junction kept 14 bases outside the gene matches.

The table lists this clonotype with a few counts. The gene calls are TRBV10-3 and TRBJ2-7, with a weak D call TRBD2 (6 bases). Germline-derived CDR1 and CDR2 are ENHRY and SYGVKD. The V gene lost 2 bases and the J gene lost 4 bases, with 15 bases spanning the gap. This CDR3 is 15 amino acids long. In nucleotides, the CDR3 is TGTGCCATCAGTGAGGGGGTAGCGGCTAATTACGAGCAGTACTTC. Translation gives CAISEGVAANYEQYF.

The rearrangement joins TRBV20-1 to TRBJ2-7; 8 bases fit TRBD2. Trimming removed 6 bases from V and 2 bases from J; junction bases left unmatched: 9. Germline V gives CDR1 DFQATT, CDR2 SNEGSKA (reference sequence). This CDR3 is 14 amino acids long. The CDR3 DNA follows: TGCAGTGCCCTGCAGGGTAGCGGGACCTACGAGCAGTACTTC. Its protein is CSALQGSGTYEQYF.

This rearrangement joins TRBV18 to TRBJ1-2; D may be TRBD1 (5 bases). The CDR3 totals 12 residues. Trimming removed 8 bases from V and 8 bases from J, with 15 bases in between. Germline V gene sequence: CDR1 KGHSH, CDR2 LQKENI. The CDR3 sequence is CASRRGVSGYTF. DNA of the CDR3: TGTGCCAGCCGAAGGGGTGTCTCAGGCTACACCTTC. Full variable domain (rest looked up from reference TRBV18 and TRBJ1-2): NAGVMQNPRHLVRRRGQEARLRCSPMKGHSHVYWYRQLPEEGLKFMVYLQKENIIDESGMPKERFSAEFPKEGPSILRIQQVVRGDSAAYFCASRRGVSGYTFGSGTRLTVV.

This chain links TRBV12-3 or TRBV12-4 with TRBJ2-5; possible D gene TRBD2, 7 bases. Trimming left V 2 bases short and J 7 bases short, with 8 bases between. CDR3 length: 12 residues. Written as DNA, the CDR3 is TGTGCCAGCAGTTTAAGGGGGGGGACCCAGTACTTC. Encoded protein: CASSLRGGTQYF.

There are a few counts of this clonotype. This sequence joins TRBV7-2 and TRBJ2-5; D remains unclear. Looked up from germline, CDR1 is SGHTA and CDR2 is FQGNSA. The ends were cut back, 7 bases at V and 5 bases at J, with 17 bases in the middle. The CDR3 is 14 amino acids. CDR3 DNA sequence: TGTGCCAGCACCTCTGGGGTAACGGAGGAGACCCAGTACTTC. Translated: CASTSGVTEETQYF.

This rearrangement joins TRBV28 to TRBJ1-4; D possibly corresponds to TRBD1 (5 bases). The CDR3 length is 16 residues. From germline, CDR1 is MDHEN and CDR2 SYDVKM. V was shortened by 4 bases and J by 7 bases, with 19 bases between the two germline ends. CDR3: CASSSARGRESEKLFF. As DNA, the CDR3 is TGTGCCAGCAGTTCGGCCCGGGGGAGGGAGAGTGAAAAACTGTTTTTT. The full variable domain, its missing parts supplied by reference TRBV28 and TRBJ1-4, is DVKVTQSSRYLVKRTGEKVFLECVQDMDHENMFWYRQDPGLGLRLIYFSYDVKMKEKGDIPEGYSVSREKKERFSLILESASTNQTSMYLCASSSARGRESEKLFFGSGTQLSVL.

In nucleotides, the CDR3 is TGTGCCAGCAGCTTAGAGGGTAGTTCCCTACCCCGACGCGAGCAGTACTTC. Translating gives CASSLEGSSLPRREQYF. This sequence joins TRBV7-9 and TRBJ2-4, with no clear D. Matching the DNA end better, TRBJ2-7 makes the J call doubtful. This CDR3 spans 17 amino acids. Per germline, CDR1 SEHNR and CDR2 FQNEAQ (reference sequence).

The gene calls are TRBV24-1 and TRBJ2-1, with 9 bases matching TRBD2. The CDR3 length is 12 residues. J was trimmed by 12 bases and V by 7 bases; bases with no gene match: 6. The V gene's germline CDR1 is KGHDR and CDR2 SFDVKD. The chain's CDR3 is CATRGPAGGQFF. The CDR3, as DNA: TGTGCCACCAGGGGGCCAGCGGGAGGGCAGTTCTTC.

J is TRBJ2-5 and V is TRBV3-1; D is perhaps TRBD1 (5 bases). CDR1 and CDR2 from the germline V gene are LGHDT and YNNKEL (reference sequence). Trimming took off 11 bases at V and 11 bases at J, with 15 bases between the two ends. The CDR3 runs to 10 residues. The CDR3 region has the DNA TGTGCCGGTTCAGGGAAAAAGCAGTACTTC. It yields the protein CAGSGKKQYF.

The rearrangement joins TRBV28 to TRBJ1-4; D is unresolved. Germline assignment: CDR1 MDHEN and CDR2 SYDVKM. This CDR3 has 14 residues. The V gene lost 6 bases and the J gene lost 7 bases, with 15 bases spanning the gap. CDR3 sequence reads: CASSPRPDGEKLFF. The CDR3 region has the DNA TGTGCCAGCAGCCCCCGCCCAGACGGTGAAAAACTGTTTTTT. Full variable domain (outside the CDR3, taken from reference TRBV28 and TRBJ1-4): DVKVTQSSRYLVKRTGEKVFLECVQDMDHENMFWYRQDPGLGLRLIYFSYDVKMKEKGDIPEGYSVSREKKERFSLILESASTNQTSMYLCASSPRPDGEKLFFGSGTQLSVL.

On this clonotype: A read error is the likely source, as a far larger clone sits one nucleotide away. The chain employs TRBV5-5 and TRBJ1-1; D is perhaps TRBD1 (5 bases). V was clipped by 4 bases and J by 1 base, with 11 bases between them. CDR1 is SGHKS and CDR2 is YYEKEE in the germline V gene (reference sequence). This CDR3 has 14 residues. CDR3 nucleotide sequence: TGTGCCAGCAGCCCCGGACACGGGAACACTGAAGCTTTCTTT. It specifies CASSPGHGNTEAFF.